The following is a T cell receptor beta chain sequence with its context. Which antigen it targets is not known. Base qualities were left out, and no much larger clone turns up one base away. This sample was taken from a study of Ad26.COV2.S vaccination and SARS-CoV-2 variants (dated by TCRdb to about 2021). With regard to the full study: Vaccine-arm donors came from COV1001, a multicentre, randomized, double-blind, placebo-controlled phase I-IIa trial of Ad26.COV2.S in healthy adults. The TCR-sequenced set comprised approximately 30 samples: approximately 20 Ad26.COV2.S vaccine recipients, 5 placebo recipients and 8 SARS-CoV-2 convalescent individuals. Blinding of investigators to trial group allocation was maintained during experiments and outcome assessment. Trial participants were randomized into five groups of five, in which low-dose or high-dose Ad26.COV2.S was given once or twice, or placebo was given on both occasions. Ad26.COV2.S was administered intramuscularly at 5 x 10^10 or 1 x 10^11 viral particles, either as a single shot or as two shots given 56 days apart. The specificity and breadth of SARS-CoV-2-reactive T cell receptors after Ad26.COV2.S vaccination were assessed by TCRbeta repertoire sequencing. The full study reports these points: After vaccination, substantial breadth of spike-specific CD8+ and CD4+ T cell responses was reported. Comparable non-spike TCR breadth was observed between vaccine and placebo recipients, consistent with only spike being contained in the vaccine. According to the authors, total T cell responses may have been underestimated by the TCR breadth and depth analyses. The study was not powered to compare responses between vaccine doses or regimens. Compared with placebo recipients, Ad26.COV2.S recipients showed higher spike-specific TCR breadth (P = 0.0014).

The treatment or condition tag for this specimen amounts to: 15 to 20 received Ad26.COV2.S at low or high dose, single or two shots; about 5 received placebo; per-sample allocation not given. For vaccine and placebo recipients, repertoires were sequenced using samples collected on day 63 after the first injection. Between 29 July and 7 August 2020, Cohort 1b enrolled 20 to 30 adults aged 18-55 years at one site in Boston, USA. Ad26.COV2.S was a replication-incompetent adenovirus type 26 vector expressing a prefusion-stabilized SARS-CoV-2 spike protein from the original Wuhan strain. TCRbeta CDR3 regions were sequenced with the immunoSEQ Assay. After extraction, genomic DNA underwent amplification by bias-controlled multiplex PCR, followed by high-throughput sequencing. In the authors' own workflow: To quantify the absolute abundance of each unique TCRbeta CDR3 region, sequences were collapsed and filtered. T cell fraction was estimated by normalization of TCRbeta template counts to usable DNA, with usable DNA being measured through amplification of reference genes present in all nucleated cells. Repertoire TCRs were annotated as SARS-CoV-2-specific when V gene, CDR3 amino acid sequence and J gene were exactly matched to a known reactive TCR set. MIRA supplied the reference SARS-CoV-2 TCR set, which was filtered for enrichment in COVID-19-positive ImmuneCODE repertoires so that public or cross-reactive TCRs were removed. Drawing on the MIRA antigens, annotated TCRs were analysed further at the level of specific ORF or position within ORF. Breadth was defined as annotated unique rearrangements over total unique productive rearrangements; depth was the summed frequency of those rearrangements. TCR breadth was compared between groups using two-sided Wilcoxon rank-sum tests. TCRdb's version of the immuneACCESS table is confined to in-frame rearrangements and falls short of the full clone set. An unresolved V gene accounts for under half of the shortfall where checked; the remainder is of unknown origin. D and trimming were read from the DNA, whereas the V and J calls and clone size are those reported in that table. The sample profile shows about 480,000 clones; about 83% of them were found once. The biggest ten clones account for about 13% of the sample.

The germline V gene specifies SGHRS as CDR1 and YFSETQ as CDR2. The V end loses 0 bases and the J end loses 4 bases, and a stretch of 11 bases separates them. The CDR3 runs 14 amino acids, cysteine and phenylalanine included. CDR3 DNA only is kept here, 42 bases in frame from base 1. This sample comprised peripheral blood, obtained in a trial of Ad26.COV2.S vaccine versus placebo. In this chain, TRBV5-1 is recombined with TRBJ2-7; a confident D gene designation cannot be given. This TCR was sampled from a person aged 18-60 years who received the Ad26.COV2.S COVID-19 vaccine or a placebo. The DNA reads as follows: TGCGCCAGCAGCTTGGAGGGATCTGGATACGAGCAGTACTTC. This encodes CASSLEGSGYEQYF.